Presented here are 21 T cell receptor beta chains from one specimen sequenced in a study of cytomegalovirus exposure and HLA in healthy donors. A multiplex PCR was run with 60 Vbeta primers and 13 Jbeta primers. Profiled with immunoSEQ multiplex PCR; TCRdb holds only in-frame clones, not every one. The sample table includes approximately 58,000 clones. Sample: PBMCs. The origin of the receptors is a man aged 18 to 29 in good health and CMV-seropositive.

This sequence joins TRBV5-6 and TRBJ1-3; D unresolved. The ends were cut back, 0 bases at V and 0 bases at J, with 10 bases in the middle. The CDR3 sequence is 16 residues long. The germline V gene has CDR1 SGHDT and CDR2 YYEEEE. The CDR3 DNA reads TGTGCCAGCAGCTTGGCCTTTTCGCGCTCTGGAAACACCATATATTTT. Translated, it gives CASSLAFSRSGNTIYF.

The rearrangement joins TRBV6-6 to TRBJ1-4; no clear D. Per the germline V gene, CDR1 is MNHNY and CDR2 is SVGAGI (reference sequence). The CDR3 runs to 14 residues. V was pared by 2 bases and J by 5 bases, with 9 bases between. The CDR3 DNA follows: TGTGCCAGCAGTTACAGCGGTTTGAATGAAAAACTGTTTTTT. As protein: CASSYSGLNEKLFF.

The chain uses TRBV30 and TRBJ1-5; tentatively, D is TRBD1 (6 bases). This CDR3 is 14 amino acids long. Germline values: CDR1 GTSNPN, CDR2 SVGIG (reference sequence). Trimming shortened V by 0 bases and J by 7 bases, and 13 bases separated the two germline ends. CDR3 sequence (DNA): TGTGCCTGGAGTGTACGCGGGGGCGGGCAGCCCCAGCATTTT. Encoded protein: CAWSVRGGGQPQHF.

The gene calls are TRBV10-3 and TRBJ2-7, with 8 bases matching TRBD2. Germline V CDR1 and CDR2: ENHRY, SYGVKD. The CDR3 runs to 15 residues. V lost 3 bases, J lost 6 bases, and 10 bases stayed unmatched. CDR3 bases: TGTGCCATCAGTGATCGAGGGGGACTAGTATCCGAGCAGTACTTC. Its protein is CAISDRGGLVSEQYF.

The genes are TRBV6-4 and TRBJ2-3, with 7 bases lining up with TRBD1. The J segment lost 4 bases and the V segment lost 0 bases, leaving 1 base of the junction unmatched. The CDR3 has 14 amino acids. Germline V gene sequence: CDR1 MRHNA, CDR2 SNTAGT. The CDR3 protein is CASSDSTGPDTQYF. DNA of the CDR3: TGTGCCAGCAGTGACTCGACAGGGCCAGATACGCAGTATTTT.

This rearrangement joins TRBV6-5 to TRBJ2-2; D gene ambiguous. Trimming removed 7 bases from V and 0 bases from J, with 9 bases in between. This CDR3 is 14 amino acids long. CDR1 and CDR2 (germline): MNHEY, SVGAGI. The CDR3 nucleotides read TGTGCCAGCACCCGAGAAACGAACACCGGGGAGCTGTTTTTT. This gives the protein CASTRETNTGELFF.

The chain recombines TRBV21-1 with TRBJ2-3; TRBD2, the D gene given by the table, was not confirmed from the DNA. TRBV21-1 is annotated as a pseudogene. This CDR3 region has 16 residues. CDR3 DNA sequence: TGTGCCAGCAGCAGGTCCCCGGGACTCCTCACAGATACGCAGTATTTT. Amino acids: CASSRSPGLLTDTQYF.

Comment on this clone: The CDR3 does not close with the conserved phenylalanine or tryptophan, likely indicating a read error. The chain has TRBV2 and TRBJ2-3; 7 bases map to TRBD2. The CDR3 has 13 amino acids. CDR1 SNHLY and CDR2 FYNNEI come from the germline V gene. J lost 2 bases, V lost 8 bases, and 4 bases had no gene match. As DNA, the CDR3 is TGTGCCAGCCGGAGCGGGACCACAGATACGCAGTATTCT. Residues: CASRSGTTDTQYS.

V is TRBV30 and J is TRBJ1-2, with D possibly TRBD1 on 5 matching bases. Germline V lookup: CDR1 GTSNPN, CDR2 SVGIG (reference sequence). The CDR3 totals 13 residues. Trimming pared 2 bases from V and 2 bases from J, leaving 9 bases between. Written as DNA, the CDR3 is TGTGCCTGGAGTCTGGACATAAACTATGGCTACACCTTC. It translates to CAWSLDINYGYTF.

The chain employs TRBV28 and TRBJ1-6; the match to TRBD1 covers 9 bases. The germline CDR1 and CDR2 sequences are MDHEN and SYDVKM. V shed 5 bases and J 7 bases; nucleotides not matched to a gene: 6. This CDR3 is 15 amino acids long. The CDR3 loop reads CASSLRQGGNSPLHF. CDR3 DNA: TGTGCCAGCAGTCTCCGACAGGGGGGGAATTCACCCCTCCACTTT.

V usage is TRBV29-1 and J usage is TRBJ1-4, with a tentative D call TRBD1 (5 bases). Trimming removed 6 bases from V and 4 bases from J, with 12 bases in between. The CDR3 contains 13 residues. The germline V gene encodes CDR1 SQVTM and CDR2 ANQGSEA. CDR3 protein: CSVRTQINEKLFF. CDR3 sequence (DNA): TGCAGCGTCCGGACACAAATTAATGAAAAACTGTTTTTT.

The rearrangement uses TRBV27 and TRBJ2-7; D is possibly TRBD1 (6 bases). The CDR3 is 15 amino acids. Germline V CDR1 and CDR2: MNHEY, SMNVEV (reference sequence). V lost 2 bases and J lost 0, with 11 bases in between. This CDR3 reads CASSLGQPYSYEQYF. For the CDR3, the DNA is TGTGCCAGCAGTTTAGGACAGCCTTACTCCTACGAGCAGTACTTC.

This chain links TRBV4-2 with TRBJ1-1; maybe TRBD1 (5 bases). V shed 1 base and J shed 5 bases, with 17 bases lying between them. Per the germline V gene, CDR1 is LGHNA and CDR2 is YNFKEQ. The CDR3 is 16 residues long. The CDR3 region has the DNA TGTGCCAGCAGCCAAGGTTTAGGACAAGGAGAGACTGAAGCTTTCTTT. Amino acids: CASSQGLGQGETEAFF.

V usage is TRBV5-1 and J usage is TRBJ2-1; D perhaps matches TRBD1 (6 bases). Germline loops: CDR1 SGHRS, CDR2 YFSETQ. CDR3 size: 14 residues. V lost 7 bases and J lost 4, with 15 bases in between. The CDR3, as DNA: TGCGCCAGCTCTAGGACAGAGAATTACAATGAGCAGTTCTTC. Protein: CASSRTENYNEQFF. The full variable domain, completed using reference TRBV5-1 and TRBJ2-1, is KAGVTQTPRYLIKTRGQQVTLSCSPISGHRSVSWYQQTPGQGLQFLFEYFSETQRNKGNFPGRFSGRQFSNSRSEMNVSTLELGDSALYLCASSRTENYNEQFFGPGTRLTVL.

V is TRBV2 and J is TRBJ2-5; D is unresolved. The end of the DNA is better explained by TRBJ2-7, so the J call may be wrong. CDR1 and CDR2 (germline): SNHLY, FYNNEI. The CDR3 runs to 12 residues. Here the CDR3 reads CAGAVSSYEQYF. The CDR3 bases are TGTGCTGGTGCCGTGAGCTCCTACGAGCAGTACTTC.

The chain recombines TRBV9 with TRBJ1-3, with TRBD1 as a possible D gene (6 bases). The V gene lost 0 bases and the J gene lost 2 bases, with 6 bases spanning the gap. The CDR3 loop spans 14 amino acids. Germline loops: CDR1 SGDLS, CDR2 YYNGEE. This CDR3 reads CASSVDRAGNTIYF. In nucleotides, the CDR3 is TGTGCCAGCAGCGTAGACAGGGCTGGAAACACCATATATTTT.

J is TRBJ2-7 and V is TRBV11-3, with TRBD2 matching over 9 bases. Germline assignment: CDR1 SGHNT and CDR2 YENEEA. The CDR3 is 15 amino acids. J gave up 2 bases and V 3 bases, and 5 bases lay outside the gene matches. The CDR3 bases are TGTGCCAGCAGCTTGCGACTAGCGGATACCTACGAGCAGTACTTC. It is translated as CASSLRLADTYEQYF.

J is TRBJ1-2 and V is TRBV28; possibly TRBD1 for D (5 bases). The V end was cut by 4 bases, the J end by 1 base, with 13 bases between. CDR1 MDHEN and CDR2 SYDVKM come from the germline V gene. This CDR3 is 15 amino acids long. The CDR3 sequence is CASSSPRTNNYGYTF. CDR3 nucleotide sequence: TGTGCCAGCAGTTCCCCCCGGACAAATAACTATGGCTACACCTTC.

The rearrangement uses TRBV6-1 and TRBJ1-4, with 8 positions matching TRBD1. Germline V gene lookup returns CDR1 MNHNS and CDR2 SASEGT. V was clipped by 2 bases and J by 7 bases; unmatched bases: 9. CDR3 length: 16 amino acids. CDR3 region: CASSEKVGTGSEKLFF. As DNA, the CDR3 is TGTGCCAGCAGTGAAAAGGTCGGGACAGGTAGTGAAAAACTGTTTTTT.

J is TRBJ2-6 and V is TRBV15; 8 nucleotides match TRBD1. This CDR3 region has 17 residues. Germline CDR1 is LNHNV and CDR2 is YYDKDF (reference sequence). V was clipped by 2 bases and J by 2 bases; unmatched bases: 5. The CDR3 loop is CATSRTDREAGANVLTF. For the CDR3, the DNA is TGTGCCACCAGCAGAACGGACAGGGAAGCTGGGGCCAACGTCCTGACTTTC. The whole variable domain, remainder taken from reference TRBV15 and TRBJ2-6, is DAMVIQNPRYQVTQFGKPVTLSCSQTLNHNVMYWYQQKSSQAPKLLFHYYDKDFNNEADTPDNFQSRRPNTSFCFLDIRSPGLGDTAMYLCATSRTDREAGANVLTFGAGSRLTVL.

J is TRBJ2-7 and V is TRBV25-1, with D possibly matching TRBD1 (6 bases). Trimming took off 4 bases at V and 2 bases at J, with 15 bases between the two ends. Germline V gene lookup returns CDR1 MGHDK and CDR2 SYGVNS. The CDR3 contains 15 residues. The DNA for the CDR3 is TGTGCCAGCAGTGTCCCGGGACAAAAAACCTACGAGCAGTACTTC. Amino acids: CASSVPGQKTYEQYF.